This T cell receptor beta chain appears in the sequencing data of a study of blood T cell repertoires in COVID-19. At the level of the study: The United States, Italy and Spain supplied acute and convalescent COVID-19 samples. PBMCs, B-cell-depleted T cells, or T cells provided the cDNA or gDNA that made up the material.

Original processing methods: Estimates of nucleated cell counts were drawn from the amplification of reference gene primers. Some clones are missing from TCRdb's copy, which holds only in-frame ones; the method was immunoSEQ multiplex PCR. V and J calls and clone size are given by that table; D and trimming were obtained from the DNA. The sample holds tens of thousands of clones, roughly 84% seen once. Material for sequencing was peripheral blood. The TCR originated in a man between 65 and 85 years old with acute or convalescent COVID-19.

CDR3: CASSEAGDLDTQYF. In DNA form, the CDR3 reads TGTGCCAGCAGTGAAGCGGGGGATTTGGATACGCAGTATTTT. The rearrangement uses TRBV6-4 and TRBJ2-3, with TRBD2 identical over 8 bases. Germline CDR1 and CDR2: MRHNA and SNTAGT. The CDR3 sequence is 14 residues long. Trimming took 3 bases from V and 6 from J; bases not matched to a gene: 5.